This TCR beta chain was recorded in a study of tissue T cells after allogeneic stem cell transplantation. This clone was detected only a few times. CDR1 SGHDT and CDR2 YYEEEE come from the germline V gene. Trimming stripped 1 base from V and 8 bases from J, with 12 bases between. This CDR3 has 13 residues. Produced via immunoSEQ multiplex PCR; TCRdb's table is partial and in-frame only. Of roughly 25,000 clones in the sample, 73% are singletons; the top ten hold about 8.3%. This specimen consisted of tissue from the ileum, obtained at autopsy. This TCR came from a female donor older than 55 with lung cancer. This rearrangement joins TRBV5-6 to TRBJ1-2; D not certain. This CDR3 is CASSLSGFGGYTF. The CDR3 DNA follows: TGTGCCAGCAGCTTGTCTGGATTTGGAGGCTACACCTTC.